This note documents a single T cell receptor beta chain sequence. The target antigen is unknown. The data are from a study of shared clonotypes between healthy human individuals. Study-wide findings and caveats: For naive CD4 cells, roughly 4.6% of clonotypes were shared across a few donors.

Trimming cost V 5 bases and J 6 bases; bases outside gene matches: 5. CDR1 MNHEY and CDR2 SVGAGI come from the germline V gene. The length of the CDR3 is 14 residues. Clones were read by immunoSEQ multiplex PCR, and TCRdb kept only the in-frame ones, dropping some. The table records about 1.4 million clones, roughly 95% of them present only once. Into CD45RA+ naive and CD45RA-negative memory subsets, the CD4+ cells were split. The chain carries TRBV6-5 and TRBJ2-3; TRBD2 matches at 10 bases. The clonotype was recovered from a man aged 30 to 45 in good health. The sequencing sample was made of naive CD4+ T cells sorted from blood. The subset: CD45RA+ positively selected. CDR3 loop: CASSLAGARDTQYF. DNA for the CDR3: TGTGCCAGCAGTCTAGCGGGGGCGCGGGATACGCAGTATTTT.